This TCR beta chain was recovered during a study of Ad26.COV2.S vaccination and SARS-CoV-2 variants. Regarding this clone: The antigen remains undetermined. Other DNA sequences in this sample translate to the same CDR3.

Trimming pared 0 bases from V and 0 bases from J, leaving 2 bases between. CDR3 length: 13 residues. The germline V gene has CDR1 LNHNV and CDR2 YYDKDF (reference sequence). Study-wide findings and caveats: Overall T cell responses may have been underestimated by the analyses of TCR breadth and depth. People who got the vaccine or the placebo had similar non-spike TCR breadth.

The sample's treatment: some 20 received Ad26.COV2.S at low or high dose, single or two shots; roughly 5 received placebo; per-sample allocation not given. At day 63 after the first vaccine or placebo injection, samples were drawn. Boston supplied an adult donor aged 18-55 years. Produced via immunoSEQ multiplex PCR; TCRdb's table is partial and in-frame only. The sample lists 450,000 to 550,000 clones, roughly 89% occurring once. This TCR came from a person aged 18 to 59 who received the Ad26.COV2.S COVID-19 vaccine or a placebo. The V and J genes are TRBV15 and TRBJ2-5; D gene uncertain. The material sequenced was peripheral blood, taken in a trial of Ad26.COV2.S vaccine versus placebo. The CDR3 nucleotides read TGTGCCACCAGCAGAGATTACCAAGAGACCCAGTACTTC. This codes for CATSRDYQETQYF.